A selection of T cell receptor beta chains follows, all from one sample in a study of shared clonotypes between healthy human individuals. Data came from immunoSEQ multiplex PCR; TCRdb stores just in-frame clones and leaves some out. The sample carries about 2 million clones, approximately 95% recorded once. Sequencing was done on a sample of naive CD4+ T cells sorted from blood. The origin of the receptors is a young man in good health. CDR3s include the opening cysteine and the closing phenylalanine or tryptophan. The order of the fields is V gene, clone size, D gene, J gene, CDR3 protein, CDR3 DNA. The D gene is left open where the match is weak. The listing skips clone size in some rows; elsewhere it reads once, few, many or a size class.

v_call: TRBV19; clone_size: .; d_call: .; j_call: TRBJ1-3; cdr3_aa: CASSSHSSGNTIYF; cdr3_nt: TGTGCCAGTAGTTCTCACAGCTCTGGAAACACCATATATTTT
v_call: TRBV11-2; clone_size: .; d_call: .; j_call: TRBJ2-1; cdr3_aa: CASSRGTGTNNEQFF; cdr3_nt: TGTGCCAGCAGCCGGGGGACGGGAACCAACAATGAGCAGTTCTTC
v_call: TRBV5-5; clone_size: .; d_call: .; j_call: TRBJ2-5; cdr3_aa: CASSLGPDETQYF; cdr3_nt: TGTGCCAGCAGCTTGGGTCCGGACGAGACCCAGTACTTC
v_call: TRBV2; clone_size: .; d_call: .; j_call: TRBJ1-1; cdr3_aa: CASSGQQNTEAFF; cdr3_nt: TGTGCCAGCAGTGGACAACAGAACACTGAAGCTTTCTTT
v_call: TRBV6-1; clone_size: .; d_call: TRBD2; j_call: TRBJ2-7; cdr3_aa: CASSATSGYEQYF; cdr3_nt: TGTGCCAGCAGCGCCACTAGCGGCTACGAGCAGTACTTC
v_call: TRBV7-2; clone_size: .; d_call: .; j_call: TRBJ2-1; cdr3_aa: CASSLGGRFYTQFF; cdr3_nt: TGTGCCAGCAGCTTAGGGGGGAGATTCTATACCCAGTTCTTC
v_call: TRBV7-8; clone_size: .; d_call: .; j_call: TRBJ2-3; cdr3_aa: CASSLAETDTQYF; cdr3_nt: TGTGCCAGCAGCTTAGCAGAAACAGATACGCAGTATTTT
v_call: TRBV5-4; clone_size: .; d_call: .; j_call: TRBJ2-1; cdr3_aa: CASSPRQSSYNEQFF; cdr3_nt: TGTGCCAGCAGCCCCCGGCAGAGCTCCTACAATGAGCAGTTCTTC
v_call: TRBV27; clone_size: .; d_call: .; j_call: TRBJ2-5; cdr3_aa: CASSLAGGTQYF; cdr3_nt: TGTGCCAGCAGTTTGGCCGGGGGGACCCAGTACTTC
v_call: TRBV9; clone_size: .; d_call: TRBD2; j_call: TRBJ2-7; cdr3_aa: CASSAGLAEKYEQYF; cdr3_nt: TGTGCCAGCAGCGCGGGACTAGCGGAGAAGTACGAGCAGTACTTC
v_call: TRBV6-1; clone_size: .; d_call: .; j_call: TRBJ1-1; cdr3_aa: CASSSDLTVNTEAFF; cdr3_nt: TGTGCCAGCAGCTCTGACCTGACGGTTAACACTGAAGCTTTCTTT
v_call: TRBV7-9; clone_size: once; d_call: .; j_call: TRBJ2-7; cdr3_aa: CASSSEQGGTYEQYF; cdr3_nt: TGTGCCAGCAGCTCGGAACAGGGAGGGACCTACGAGCAGTACTTC
v_call: TRBV7-9; clone_size: .; d_call: TRBD1; j_call: TRBJ1-4; cdr3_aa: CASSTMTGDDEKLFF; cdr3_nt: TGTGCCAGCAGCACAATGACAGGGGACGATGAAAAACTGTTTTTT
v_call: TRBV10-3; clone_size: .; d_call: TRBD1; j_call: TRBJ1-2; cdr3_aa: CATQGQTYGYTF; cdr3_nt: TGTGCCACCCAGGGACAGACCTATGGCTACACCTTC
v_call: TRBV7-2; clone_size: .; d_call: .; j_call: TRBJ1-2; cdr3_aa: CASSFTGTDYGYTF; cdr3_nt: TGTGCCAGCAGCTTCACAGGGACGGACTATGGCTACACCTTC
v_call: TRBV7-9; clone_size: .; d_call: .; j_call: TRBJ2-5; cdr3_aa: CASSFLYGAGNQETQYF; cdr3_nt: TGTGCCAGCAGCTTCCTCTACGGGGCAGGGAACCAAGAGACCCAGTACTTC
v_call: TRBV28; clone_size: .; d_call: TRBD1; j_call: TRBJ1-1; cdr3_aa: CASIMTGGRGKTEAFF; cdr3_nt: TGTGCCAGCATTATGACAGGGGGCAGGGGAAAAACTGAAGCTTTCTTT
v_call: TRBV6-5; clone_size: .; d_call: .; j_call: TRBJ2-7; cdr3_aa: CASSSAAVSQYEQYF; cdr3_nt: TGTGCCAGCAGTTCCGCGGCTGTCAGTCAGTACGAGCAGTACTTC
v_call: TRBV30; clone_size: .; d_call: .; j_call: TRBJ2-3; cdr3_aa: CASARRHLDTQYF; cdr3_nt: TGTGCCTCTGCTAGGAGGCACTTAGATACGCAGTATTTT
v_call: TRBV11-2; clone_size: .; d_call: .; j_call: TRBJ2-2; cdr3_aa: CASSSTILGQNTGELFF; cdr3_nt: TGTGCCAGCAGCTCCACAATTCTAGGGCAGAACACCGGGGAGCTGTTTTTT
v_call: TRBV6-6; clone_size: .; d_call: TRBD2; j_call: TRBJ2-1; cdr3_aa: CASSRPGLDHNEQFF; cdr3_nt: TGTGCCAGCAGTAGGCCGGGACTAGACCACAATGAGCAGTTCTTC
v_call: TRBV7-8; clone_size: once; d_call: .; j_call: TRBJ2-7; cdr3_aa: CASSLVEDRTYEQYF; cdr3_nt: TGTGCCAGCAGCTTAGTTGAGGACAGAACCTACGAGCAGTACTTC
v_call: TRBV10-3; clone_size: once; d_call: .; j_call: TRBJ1-2; cdr3_aa: CAIKYETGNYGYTF; cdr3_nt: TGTGCCATTAAATACGAAACTGGCAACTATGGCTACACCTTC
v_call: TRBV5-1; clone_size: .; d_call: TRBD1; j_call: TRBJ1-2; cdr3_aa: CASSLEGQLYGYTF; cdr3_nt: TGCGCCAGCAGCTTGGAGGGACAGTTGTATGGCTACACCTTC
v_call: TRBV5-6; clone_size: .; d_call: TRBD2; j_call: TRBJ2-7; cdr3_aa: CASSSLQLAGAHEQYF; cdr3_nt: TGTGCCAGCAGCTCCTTACAACTAGCGGGAGCCCACGAGCAGTACTTC
v_call: TRBV7-2; clone_size: .; d_call: TRBD1; j_call: TRBJ1-5; cdr3_aa: CASSPGQGARKPQHF; cdr3_nt: TGTGCCAGCAGCCCCGGGCAGGGGGCTCGGAAGCCCCAGCATTTT
v_call: TRBV9; clone_size: .; d_call: .; j_call: TRBJ2-3; cdr3_aa: CASSRPKGGPFPTDTQYF; cdr3_nt: TGTGCCAGCAGCCGCCCGAAGGGCGGGCCTTTTCCGACCGATACGCAGTATTTT
v_call: TRBV7-3; clone_size: few; d_call: TRBD1; j_call: TRBJ1-6; cdr3_aa: CASSTGALLAPLHF; cdr3_nt: TGTGCCAGCAGCACAGGGGCGCTCTTGGCACCCCTCCACTTT
v_call: TRBV9; clone_size: .; d_call: .; j_call: TRBJ1-2; cdr3_aa: CASSVDHWAGYTF; cdr3_nt: TGTGCCAGCAGCGTAGACCACTGGGCCGGCTACACCTTC
v_call: TRBV30; clone_size: .; d_call: .; j_call: TRBJ2-7; cdr3_aa: CAWSVGVGGNYF; cdr3_nt: TGTGCCTGGAGTGTTGGTGTCGGGGGAAACTACTTC
v_call: TRBV6-1; clone_size: few; d_call: .; j_call: TRBJ1-2; cdr3_aa: CASIGQNYGYTF; cdr3_nt: TGTGCCAGCATTGGACAGAACTATGGCTACACCTTC
v_call: TRBV5-1; clone_size: .; d_call: TRBD1; j_call: TRBJ1-4; cdr3_aa: CASSAGPTGGNEKLFF; cdr3_nt: TGCGCCAGCAGTGCGGGCCCAACAGGGGGGAATGAAAAACTGTTTTTT
v_call: TRBV19; clone_size: .; d_call: .; j_call: TRBJ2-2; cdr3_aa: CASRGSGGDTGELFF; cdr3_nt: TGTGCCAGTAGGGGCAGCGGAGGGGACACCGGGGAGCTGTTTTTT
v_call: TRBV4-1; clone_size: .; d_call: TRBD1; j_call: TRBJ2-7; cdr3_aa: CASSQAGGSYEQYF; cdr3_nt: TGCGCCAGCAGCCAAGCAGGGGGCAGCTACGAGCAGTACTTC
v_call: TRBV9; clone_size: .; d_call: .; j_call: TRBJ2-7; cdr3_aa: CASSVDLGGTYYEQYF; cdr3_nt: TGTGCCAGCAGCGTAGATCTAGGGGGAACCTACTACGAGCAGTACTTC
v_call: TRBV2; clone_size: once; d_call: .; j_call: TRBJ2-7; cdr3_aa: CASKALYVGAYYEQYF; cdr3_nt: TGTGCCAGCAAAGCCTTATATGTCGGGGCTTACTACGAGCAGTACTTC
v_call: TRBV7-6; clone_size: .; d_call: .; j_call: TRBJ2-2; cdr3_aa: CASTQTPTNTGELFF; cdr3_nt: TGTGCCAGCACCCAAACCCCTACGAACACCGGGGAGCTGTTTTTT
v_call: TRBV11-2; clone_size: .; d_call: .; j_call: TRBJ2-3; cdr3_aa: CASSLEGRGLSTDTQYF; cdr3_nt: TGTGCCAGCAGCTTAGAAGGGCGGGGTCTTAGCACAGATACGCAGTATTTT
v_call: TRBV5-1; clone_size: .; d_call: TRBD2; j_call: TRBJ2-1; cdr3_aa: CASSLGLAGDNEQFF; cdr3_nt: TGCGCCAGCAGCCTTGGACTAGCGGGGGACAATGAGCAGTTCTTC
v_call: TRBV10-3; clone_size: .; d_call: .; j_call: TRBJ1-5; cdr3_aa: CAISESNWGNQPQHF; cdr3_nt: TGTGCCATCAGTGAGTCTAATTGGGGCAATCAGCCCCAGCATTTT
v_call: TRBV4-1; clone_size: .; d_call: .; j_call: TRBJ2-3; cdr3_aa: CASSLTQLGRADTQYF; cdr3_nt: TGCGCCAGCAGCCTAACACAACTAGGTAGGGCAGATACGCAGTATTTT
v_call: TRBV7-2; clone_size: .; d_call: TRBD2; j_call: TRBJ2-1; cdr3_aa: CASSLASREVSNEQFF; cdr3_nt: TGTGCCAGCAGCTTAGCATCTCGGGAGGTTTCCAATGAGCAGTTCTTC
v_call: TRBV30; clone_size: .; d_call: .; j_call: TRBJ1-1; cdr3_aa: CAWSPTGFGEAFF; cdr3_nt: TGTGCCTGGAGTCCCACAGGGTTCGGTGAAGCTTTCTTT
v_call: TRBV7-9; clone_size: .; d_call: .; j_call: TRBJ2-2; cdr3_aa: CASSFRSGNTGELFF; cdr3_nt: TGTGCCAGCAGCTTTCGGTCGGGGAACACCGGGGAGCTGTTTTTT
v_call: TRBV7-2; clone_size: .; d_call: .; j_call: TRBJ2-5; cdr3_aa: CASSLGRGKAETQYF; cdr3_nt: TGTGCCAGCAGCCTGGGTAGGGGTAAGGCGGAGACCCAGTACTTC
v_call: TRBV21-1; clone_size: .; d_call: .; j_call: TRBJ1-5; cdr3_aa: CASSKVPVHASNQPQHF; cdr3_nt: TGTGCCAGCAGCAAAGTTCCTGTGCACGCGAGCAATCAGCCCCAGCATTTT
v_call: TRBV6-6; clone_size: .; d_call: .; j_call: TRBJ2-7; cdr3_aa: CASSYRSEQYF; cdr3_nt: TGTGCCAGCAGTTACCGATCAGAGCAGTACTTC
v_call: TRBV29-1; clone_size: .; d_call: .; j_call: TRBJ1-2; cdr3_aa: CSVAQAGNYGYTF; cdr3_nt: TGCAGCGTTGCACAGGCAGGGAACTATGGCTACACCTTC
v_call: TRBV19; clone_size: .; d_call: .; j_call: TRBJ1-2; cdr3_aa: CASSIVSSETYGYTF; cdr3_nt: TGTGCCAGTAGTATAGTGAGCAGCGAGACCTATGGCTACACCTTC